The clone carrying this T cell receptor beta chain was seen a handful of times. What it recognizes is unknown. The assay was immunoSEQ multiplex PCR, and TCRdb's table has in-frame clones only and misses some. This sample has 75,000 to 95,000 clones, with around nine tenths found just once. Germline CDR1 is SNHLY and CDR2 is FYNNEI. The CDR3 has 13 amino acids. Trimming removed 8 bases at V and 7 bases at J, with 12 bases between. This sample was included in a study of OX40 agonist ivuxolimab in advanced cancers. Study-level results: Clonal expansion was among the lowest in partial responders at 0.1-3.0 mg/kg, especially CD8+. Nonresponders, in some cases, also had low normalized T-cell clonal expansion. CD8+ T cells averaged more expanded clones than CD4+.

This material consisted of CD4+ or CD8+ T cells sorted from blood, taken in a trial of the OX40 agonist ivuxolimab. The receptor's source is an adult with an advanced solid tumor such as melanoma, head and neck, liver or kidney cancer. This chain links TRBV2 with TRBJ1-6; D is undetermined. The CDR3 spells CASFGRPNSPLHF. The CDR3 nucleotides read TGTGCCAGCTTTGGGCGACCCAATTCACCCCTCCACTTT.